This T cell receptor beta chain is drawn from a study of cytomegalovirus exposure and HLA in healthy donors (dated by TCRdb to about 2017). Describing the broader study: An earlier analysis of roughly 500 of the donors reported 276 Gb of sequence data and around 110 million unique TCR beta sequences obtained from some 200 million T cells. An early release covering some 640 HLA-typed donors comprised about 320 gigabases of sequencing data and around 85 million unique TCR sequences. Of the 398 genotyped donors, 81% were placed in the genetic ancestry cluster associated with self-reported Caucasian donors. The aim of the study was to test whether cataloging public T cell receptors could identify signatures of past pathogen exposure. The study profiled the T cell repertoires of under 850 subjects by immunosequencing and related them to cytomegalovirus serostatus. A separate validation cohort of approximately 120 different subjects was used in addition to the roughly 670-subject first cohort. High-throughput TCR immunosequencing, statistical association of individual TCRs with disease status, and machine learning were combined to predict cytomegalovirus infection status. To study patterns of TCR occurrence, a later analysis re-analyzed previously published TCR beta repertoires from 550 to 800 donors and added high-resolution HLA genotyping. In the later analysis, no new phenotypic data were used to find candidate immune exposures; instead, reliance was placed on TCR beta sequences and their occurrence across donors. An earlier analysis of a few hundred of the donors applied high-throughput TCR beta sequencing to assess whether each TCR beta V gene segment acted as functional or pseudogenic. Alongside the repertoire data, information on donor age, sex, ethnicity and CMV serostatus was compiled. In a later genetic analysis, genome-wide SNP genotypes for about 65% of the 666 donors were used, and that subset was treated as a discovery cohort. Every repertoire in the discovery cohort had been generated on one and the same sequencing platform. HLA typing covered class I and class II loci at four-digit resolution. The number of donors typed differed by locus, with about 620-630 for A, B, C, DRB1 and DQB1, roughly 520 for DQA1, about 610 for DPA1, and under 490 for DPB1. Four to six DR-DQ haplotypes were handled as single units for association and clustering, since linkage in the cohort was strong. Across 300 to 400 genotyped donors of the cohort, an average of about 220,000 unique TCR beta nucleotide sequences per donor were sequenced, and 15% to 20% of those sequences were non-productive.

Findings and caveats that apply to the study as a whole: A cluster of highly shared sequence variants was judged likely to be a technical artifact of the sequencing pipeline. Because counts were too low, seventeen rarely observed V segments, including chromosome 9 orphons, were excluded from the earlier analysis of 587 of the donors. Roughly uniform sequencing depth across donors was assumed in presence/absence analyses, although this assumption may not hold. Assigning TCR associations to individual alleles was difficult when HLA alleles, especially DR and DQ, strongly co-occurred. In an earlier analysis of several hundred of the donors, most TCR beta V segments were observed in productive rearrangements about 87% or about 30% of the time, broadly matching IMGT annotations. Specific HLA alleles were associated with around 18,000 TCR beta sequences at a false discovery rate of 0.05 in a later analysis. The only immune exposure information available for the cohort was CMV serostatus. A further reported finding was that TCR beta sequences accurately predicted the HLA-A and HLA-B alleles for most subjects in the first cohort. The authors suggested that the approach could potentially be generalized to other disease states and immunological phenotypes. A later analysis found that TCR association rates varied across HLA loci, with DRB1 alleles showing the most associated TCRs and HLA-C alleles the fewest. Compared with the 666-donor mean, donors in an Asian-associated ancestry cluster had fewer N-insertions in productive TCRs, according to a later genetic analysis. A few of the identified cytomegalovirus-associated TCR beta chains were confirmed in vitro to be specific for cytomegalovirus antigens. Only TCR beta chains were sequenced in this cohort, and the absence of alpha or paired-chain data limited detectable features. Cytomegalovirus status was reported to be diagnosed by the classifier with high specificity and sensitivity in both the original and validation cohorts. According to a later analysis, parvovirus B19, influenza, CMV and Epstein-Barr virus appeared linked to several top co-occurrence clusters. Because the 87-base-pair reads could not distinguish some IMGT-functional V segments, including TRBV6-2 and TRBV6-3, those segments were excluded. In a later genetic analysis, a missense DCLRE1C variant was associated with V-gene and J-gene trimming of TCR beta chains, and the association was replicated in an independent cohort. HLA typing was unavailable for some donors at each locus, so association tests used only the typed subset. In the study, about 150 TCR beta chains were listed as associated with cytomegalovirus. Linkage disequilibrium might explain the correlated functional status among segregating V segments, but an unknown experimental factor could not be ruled out. In a later analysis, HLA-associated TCR beta chains showed more clonal expansion and lower generation probabilities than non-associated chains that were equally common. Most TCR sequences were seen in very few donors, while some public TCRs were found in many individuals. According to a later analysis, most CMV-associated TCR beta chains appeared to be HLA-restricted, and the HLA associations seemed to be driven largely by CMV exposure.

The library was generated by the immunoSEQ multiplex PCR assay. The multiplex PCR relied on a mix of 60 forward primers for TCR Vbeta segments and 13 reverse primers for TCR Jbeta segments. Amplification of the CDR3 region of rearranged TCR beta genes was performed with a multiplex PCR assay on genomic DNA. Amplified TCR beta libraries were sequenced as 87-base-pair reads on the Illumina HiSeq System. The authors' pipeline ran thus. A later analysis counted approximately 84 million unique TCR beta chains across the 550 to 750 repertoires, and some 11 million of these chains were shared by at least two donors. Raw reads were error-corrected and collapsed into unique sequences by a nearest-neighbor algorithm in which closely related sequences were merged to remove PCR and sequencing errors. CDR3 sequences were aligned to IMGT reference sequences to assign V, D and J gene segments. Each retained sequence needed at least a six-nucleotide match to both a V gene segment and a J gene segment. A rearrangement counted as productive if the CDR3 had no stop codons and remained in frame with V and J, and every other rearrangement counted as non-productive. CDR3 was defined according to IMGT convention as the region running from the second conserved V-encoded cysteine to the conserved J-encoded phenylalanine. The earlier analysis of about 590 of the donors excluded sequences that lacked an unambiguous match to a single V gene segment. An earlier analysis of a few hundred of the donors called V segments functional above 56.7% productive rearrangements and segregating when the between-donor standard deviation exceeded 5%. A statistical classification framework was built for diagnosing cytomegalovirus status from the catalog of TCR beta chain sequences. In a later analysis, TCR nucleotide sequences were compared against IMGT/GENE-DB human TR gene sequences so that V and J genes could be assigned. A later analysis assigned CDR3 sequences and most-parsimonious VDJ recombination scenarios with the TCRdist pipeline. A later analysis defined each TCR beta chain by its CDR3 amino acid sequence plus V-gene family, and excluded reads lacking a unique V-gene family. In a later analysis, 450 to 600 highly shared, low-generation-probability nucleotide sequences were removed to address suspected cross-contamination and a sequencing artifact. In a later analysis, a clonal expansion index was calculated for each public chain from normalized within-repertoire ranks of inferred template counts. In a later analysis, generation probabilities were computed using a VDJ recombination model fitted to out-of-frame rearrangements, and the results were checked against IGoR. Hypergeometric tests were used in a later analysis to score TCR-TCR, TCR-HLA and TCR-CMV co-occurrence, with a repertoire-size bias correction applied to the TCR pairs. In a later analysis, false discovery rates were estimated by permuting HLA or CMV assignments 20 times. In a later analysis, co-occurring TCRs were grouped with DBSCAN, and TCRdist sequence similarity was added when clustering was performed within HLA-allele-positive subsets. Co-occurrence clustering excluded repertoires with fewer than 30,000 or more than 120,000 public chains, plus five with anomalous nucleotide sharing. Held by TCRdb, this immuneACCESS table contains in-frame sequences only and omits some clones. Under half of the omission traces to an unresolved V gene where checked; the cause of the rest is unknown. That table gives V, J and clone size, and the DNA gave D and trimming. The sample profile shows 130,000 or so clones; nearly 90% of them were found once. Of the sample, around 0.5% falls within the top ten clones.

With regard to this clone: Its antigen is not yet known. There are no base qualities to consult, and no much larger clone falls within one base.

The cohort was made up of hundreds of healthy bone marrow donors. All cohort members were sampled while nominally healthy, although unrecorded immune exposures were likely present. The donor was CMV seronegative and belonged to the group of 352 seronegative cohort members. Each donor provided a peripheral blood sample, and peripheral blood mononuclear cells were used for TCR beta sequencing. The Qiagen DNeasy Blood Extraction Kit was used to extract genomic DNA from the blood cell samples. Inclusive of the bounding cysteine and phenylalanine, the CDR3 is 12 residues long. Only the CDR3 part of the read is kept: 36 bases, read in frame from the first base. Deletion took 1 base off V and 5 bases off J, with a span of 5 bases between the germline ends. CDR1 and CDR2 are drawn from the germline V gene: SGHTA, FQGNSA.

Sequences were obtained from PBMCs. Recombination connected TRBV7-2 to TRBJ2-5; no D gene is confidently identified. The TCR comes from a woman in her forties in good health and CMV-seronegative. The DNA sequence reads TGTGCCAGCAGCTTAGTCCGGGAGACCCAGTACTTC. Translated, it gives CASSLVRETQYF.